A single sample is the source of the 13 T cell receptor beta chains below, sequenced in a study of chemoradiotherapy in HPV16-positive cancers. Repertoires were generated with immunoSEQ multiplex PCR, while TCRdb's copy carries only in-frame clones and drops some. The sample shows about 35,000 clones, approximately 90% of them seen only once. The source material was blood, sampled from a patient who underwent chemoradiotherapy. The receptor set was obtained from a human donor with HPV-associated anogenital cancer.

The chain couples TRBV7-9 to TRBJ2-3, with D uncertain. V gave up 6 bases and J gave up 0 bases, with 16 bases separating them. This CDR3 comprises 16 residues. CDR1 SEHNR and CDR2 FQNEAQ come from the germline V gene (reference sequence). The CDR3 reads CASRRESLYSTDTQYF. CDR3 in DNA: TGTGCCAGCAGAAGGGAAAGCCTTTATAGCACAGATACGCAGTATTTT.

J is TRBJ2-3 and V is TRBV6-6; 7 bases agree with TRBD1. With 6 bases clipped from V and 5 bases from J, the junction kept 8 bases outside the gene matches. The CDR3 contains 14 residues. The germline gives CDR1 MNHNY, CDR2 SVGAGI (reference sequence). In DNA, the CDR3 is TGTGCCAGCAGCACTACAGGGGTTGGAGATACGCAGTATTTT. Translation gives CASSTTGVGDTQYF.

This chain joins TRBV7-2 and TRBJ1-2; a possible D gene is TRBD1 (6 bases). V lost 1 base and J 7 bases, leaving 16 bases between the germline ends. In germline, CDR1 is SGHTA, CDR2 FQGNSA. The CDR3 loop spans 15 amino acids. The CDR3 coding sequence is TGTGCCAGCAGCTTAGAGGTGGGGGGGCGTGGTGGCTACACCTTC. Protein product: CASSLEVGGRGGYTF.

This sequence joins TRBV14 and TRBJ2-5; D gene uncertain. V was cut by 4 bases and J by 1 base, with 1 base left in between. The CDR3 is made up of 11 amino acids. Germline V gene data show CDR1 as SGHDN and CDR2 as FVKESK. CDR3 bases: TGTGCCAGCAGCCGCCAAGAGACCCAGTACTTC. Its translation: CASSRQETQYF.

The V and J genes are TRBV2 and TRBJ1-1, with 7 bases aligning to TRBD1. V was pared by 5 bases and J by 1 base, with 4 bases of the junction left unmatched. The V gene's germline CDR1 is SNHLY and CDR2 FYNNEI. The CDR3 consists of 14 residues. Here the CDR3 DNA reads TGTGCCAGCAGTTGGGACAGACGGAACACTGAAGCTTTCTTT. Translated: CASSWDRRNTEAFF.

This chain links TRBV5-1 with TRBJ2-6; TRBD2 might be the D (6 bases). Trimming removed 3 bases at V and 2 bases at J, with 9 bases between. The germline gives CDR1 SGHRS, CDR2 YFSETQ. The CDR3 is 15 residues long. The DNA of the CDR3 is TGCGCCAGCAGCTGGGAGGTGGCTGGGGCCAACGTCCTGACTTTC. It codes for CASSWEVAGANVLTF.

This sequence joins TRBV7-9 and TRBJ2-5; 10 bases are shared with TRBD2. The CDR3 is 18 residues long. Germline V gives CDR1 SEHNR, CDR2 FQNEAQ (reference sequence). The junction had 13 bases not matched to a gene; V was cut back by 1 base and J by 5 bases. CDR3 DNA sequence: TGTGCCAGCAGCTTAGGGCTTGCTAGCGGGGGCGTTGTGGAGACCCAGTACTTC. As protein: CASSLGLASGGVVETQYF.

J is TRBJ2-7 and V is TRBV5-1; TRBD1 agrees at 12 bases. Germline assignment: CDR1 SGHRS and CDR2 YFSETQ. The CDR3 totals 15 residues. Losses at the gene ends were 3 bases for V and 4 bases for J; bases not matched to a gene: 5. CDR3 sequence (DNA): TGCGCCAGCAGCTACCGGGACAGGGGGCTTTACGAGCAGTACTTC. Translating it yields CASSYRDRGLYEQYF.

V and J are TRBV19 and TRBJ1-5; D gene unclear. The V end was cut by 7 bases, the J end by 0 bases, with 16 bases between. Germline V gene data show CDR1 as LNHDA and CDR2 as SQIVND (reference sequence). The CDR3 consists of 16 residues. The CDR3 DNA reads TGTGCCAGTATTAACAGAGCCCTTAATAGCAATCAGCCCCAGCATTTT. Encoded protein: CASINRALNSNQPQHF.

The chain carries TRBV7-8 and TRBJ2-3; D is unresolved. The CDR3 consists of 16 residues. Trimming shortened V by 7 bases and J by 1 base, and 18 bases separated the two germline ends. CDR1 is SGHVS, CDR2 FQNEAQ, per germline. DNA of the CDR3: TGTGCCAGCACCGTAAAGCCACGGGCCCGCACAGATACGCAGTATTTT. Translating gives CASTVKPRARTDTQYF.

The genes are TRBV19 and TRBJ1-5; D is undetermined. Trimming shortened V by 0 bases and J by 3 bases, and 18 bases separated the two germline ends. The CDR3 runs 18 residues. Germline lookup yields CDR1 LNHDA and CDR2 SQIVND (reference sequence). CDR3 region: CASSIDRSAYHNNQPQHF. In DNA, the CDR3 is TGTGCCAGTAGTATAGATCGGTCGGCTTATCATAACAATCAGCCCCAGCATTTT.

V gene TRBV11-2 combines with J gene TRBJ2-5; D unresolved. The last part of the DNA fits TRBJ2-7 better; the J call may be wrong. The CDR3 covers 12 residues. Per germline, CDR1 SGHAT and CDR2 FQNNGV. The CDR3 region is CASSSPSYEQYF. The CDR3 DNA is TGTGCCAGCAGCTCCCCCTCCTACGAGCAGTACTTC.

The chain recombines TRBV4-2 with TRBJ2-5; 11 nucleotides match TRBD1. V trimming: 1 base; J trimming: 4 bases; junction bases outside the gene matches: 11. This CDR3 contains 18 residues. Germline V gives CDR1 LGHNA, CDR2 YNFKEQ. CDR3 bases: TGTGCCAGCAGCCAAGCTCCGGGACAGGGGGGGCGCGCAGAGACCCAGTACTTC. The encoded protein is CASSQAPGQGGRAETQYF.